The source of this TCR beta chain is a study of T cell responses to AZD1222 COVID-19 vaccine. CDR1 and CDR2 (germline): SNHLY, FYNNEI. CDR3 size: 14 residues. V was shortened by 6 bases and J by 0 bases, with 11 bases between the two germline ends. TCRdb's copy holds only in-frame clones and misses some; the assay was immunoSEQ multiplex PCR. Found here are about 130,000 clones, over 85% of them singletons; the top ten hold 6% to 7%. Specimen: peripheral blood, collected 28 days after the second AZD1222 dose. The sequence came from an adult who received the AZD1222 COVID-19 vaccine. The rearrangement joins TRBV2 to TRBJ1-1; no clear D gene. This chain's CDR3 is CASRETYLNTEAFF. The CDR3 nucleotides read TGTGCCAGCAGGGAGACATATTTGAACACTGAAGCTTTCTTT. The whole variable domain, remainder taken from reference TRBV2 and TRBJ1-1, is EPEVTQTPSHQVTQMGQEVILRCVPISNHLYFYWYRQILGQKVEFLVSFYNNEISEKSEIFDDQFSVERPDGSNFTLKIRSTKLEDSAMYFCASRETYLNTEAFFGQGTRLTVV.